This TCR beta chain was recovered during a study of tumor and adjacent non-tumor tissue in lung cancer. The wider study: Histology: 12 adenocarcinoma, a couple of squamous cell carcinoma, 1 small cell lung cancer. Patients were aged about 31 to 85, nine to eleven men and about 5 women, stage I to III.

Three rounds of nested PCR, following a modified ARM-PCR protocol, produced the TCRbeta library. TCRdb reprocessed the multiplex PCR reads via MiXCR and lists one record per CDR3 protein. The sample lists over 35,000 distinct CDR3 sequences, about three fifths occurring once. The template was RNA from unsorted bulk tissue. More than 3 cm separated this lung sample from the edge of the tumor. Findings and limits, study-wide: Compared with tumor, normal lung showed significantly lower TCR diversity. Top 100 clones took a larger repertoire share in normal lung.

There are many counts of this clonotype. Its antigen is currently unknown. Trimming removed 7 bases from V and 0 bases from J, with 18 bases in between. Germline CDR1 is MDHEN and CDR2 is SYDVKM. The CDR3 consists of 16 residues. J is TRBJ1-2 and V is TRBV28, with D tentatively TRBD1 (6 bases). Sequenced material: distant non-tumor lung tissue. This clonotype was obtained from a man aged 50-60 years with non-small cell lung cancer. CDR3 DNA sequence: TGTGCCAGCACCAAACCTTCAGGGGAAGCTAACTATGGCTACACCTTC. Its translation: CASTKPSGEANYGYTF.